The rows below give T cell receptor beta chains drawn from one sample of a study of T cell responses to AZD1222 COVID-19 vaccine. Assay: immunoSEQ multiplex PCR; the TCRdb copy retains only in-frame clones and omits some. Among 180,000 or so clones listed, roughly 91% were seen once. Here the sequenced sample was peripheral blood, taken 28 days after the second AZD1222 dose. These receptors were collected from an adult who received the AZD1222 COVID-19 vaccine. The CDR3 runs from the conserved cysteine through the conserved F or W. The D gene is left open where the match is weak. Expanded clones get a size class; other rows say once, few or many, or leave the size out.

few	.	TRBV18	TRBJ2-1	TGTGCCAGCTCGCTCAGGGATCTCAATGAGCAGTTCTTC	CASSLRDLNEQFF
.	.	TRBV5-6	TRBJ2-2	TGTGCCAGCAGCTTGGGAGGGTTAAGGACCGGGGAGCTGTTTTTT	CASSLGGLRTGELFF
.	.	TRBV10-3	TRBJ1-2	TGTGCCATCAGTGAGAGGGGAATAAATGGCTACACCTTC	CAISERGINGYTF
.	.	TRBV4-3	TRBJ1-1	TGCGCCAGCAGCCGCGAAGGGGGGTTCGGTGAAGCTTTCTTT	CASSREGGFGEAFF
few	TRBD1	TRBV7-2	TRBJ2-7	TGTGCCAGCAGCTTATCACAGGGGGTTCACGAGCAGTACTTC	CASSLSQGVHEQYF
.	TRBD1	TRBV5-1	TRBJ2-2	TGCGCCAGCAGCCTTCGGACAGGGGCCGGGGAGCTGTTTTTT	CASSLRTGAGELFF
.	.	TRBV10-3	TRBJ2-5	TGTGCCATCAGCCTGGGGGACGGCACGGTCGCCCAGTACTTC	CAISLGDGTVAQYF
few	TRBD2	TRBV7-9	TRBJ2-7	TGTGCCAGCAGCCCCGGGACTAGCGGCTACGAGCAGTACTTC	CASSPGTSGYEQYF
.	.	TRBV27	TRBJ2-5	TGTGCCAGCAGTCCCCCCTCTGAGTACCAAGAGACCCAGTACTTC	CASSPPSEYQETQYF
few	TRBD1	TRBV27	TRBJ1-5	TGTGCCAGCAGTTCCGGGACAGGCGGGTACAATCAGCCCCAGCATTTT	CASSSGTGGYNQPQHF
.	TRBD1	TRBV9	TRBJ1-6	TGTGCCAGCAGCGCCCCCGGCACAGGGGGCGTATATTCACCCCTCCACTTT	CASSAPGTGGVYSPLHF
.	.	TRBV9	TRBJ2-7	TGTGCCAGCAGCGTAGAGGGCGGAACAGGAGCCTACGAGCAGTACTTC	CASSVEGGTGAYEQYF
.	.	TRBV30	TRBJ1-5	TGTGCCTGGAGAGAATACAGGGGCAATCAGCCCCAGCATTTT	CAWREYRGNQPQHF
.	TRBD1	TRBV27	TRBJ1-2	TGTGCCAGCAGTTTGGAGGGGGCGGATAACTACACCTTC	CASSLEGADNYTF
.	.	TRBV30	TRBJ1-5	TGTGCCTGGAGTGTACGATTAGGGTTGGGACAGCCCCAGCATTTT	CAWSVRLGLGQPQHF
.	TRBD1	TRBV7-9	TRBJ1-2	TGTGCCAGCAGTAACCCTTACAGGGGCTCTAACTATGGCTACACCTTC	CASSNPYRGSNYGYTF
.	.	TRBV3-1/TRBV3-2	TRBJ2-5	TGTGCCAGCAGCCAAGTTGGGGGCCTAGGGGAGACCCAGTACTTC	CASSQVGGLGETQYF
few	.	TRBV7-8	TRBJ1-5	TGTGCCAGCAGCCCCCAGGACAGACTTAGCAATCAGCCCCAGCATTTT	CASSPQDRLSNQPQHF
.	TRBD1	TRBV7-2	TRBJ2-7	TGTGCCAGCAGCTCTCCCGGACAGGGGGACGAGCAGTACTTC	CASSSPGQGDEQYF
.	.	TRBV7-9	TRBJ2-3	TGTGCCAGCAGTTTTTGGGAGGCAGATACGCAGTATTTT	CASSFWEADTQYF
.	TRBD1	TRBV29-1	TRBJ1-1	TGCAGCGTCCGGGGACAGGGTTCTGAAGCTTTCTTT	CSVRGQGSEAFF
.	.	TRBV28	TRBJ1-5	TGTGCCAGCAGTCCCCGACAGGATCAGCCCCAGCATTTT	CASSPRQDQPQHF
.	.	TRBV24-1	TRBJ2-2	TGTGCCACCACTCTGGCAGACACCGGGGAGCTGTTTTTT	CATTLADTGELFF